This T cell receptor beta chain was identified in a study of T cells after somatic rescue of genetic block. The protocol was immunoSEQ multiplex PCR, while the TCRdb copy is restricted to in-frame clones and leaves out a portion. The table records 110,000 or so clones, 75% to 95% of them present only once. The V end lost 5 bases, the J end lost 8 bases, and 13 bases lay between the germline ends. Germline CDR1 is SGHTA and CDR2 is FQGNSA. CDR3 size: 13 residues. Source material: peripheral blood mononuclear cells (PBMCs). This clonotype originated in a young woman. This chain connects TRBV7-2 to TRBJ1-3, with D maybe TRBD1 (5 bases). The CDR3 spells CASSHSGADTIYF. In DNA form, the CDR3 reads TGTGCCAGCAGCCACAGTGGGGCGGACACCATATATTTT. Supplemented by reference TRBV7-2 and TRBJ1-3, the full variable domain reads GAGVSQSPSNKVTEKGKDVELRCDPISGHTALYWYRQSLGQGLEFLIYFQGNSAPDKSGLPSDRFSAERTGGSVSTLTIQRTQQEDSAVYLCASSHSGADTIYFGEGSWLTVV.